A single sample is the source of the 18 T cell receptor beta chains below, sequenced in a study of CD8 T cells in ankylosing spondylitis. Regarding the study as a whole: Made up of roughly 8 highly homologous variants, a TCR beta motif appeared characteristic of ankylosing spondylitis blood.

Their specific antigens are unknown. TCRdb reanalysed the 5' RACE reads using MiXCR and keeps one entry per CDR3 protein. In the table there are a few hundred thousand distinct CDR3 sequences, around 24% of which are singletons. What was sequenced was blood, either unsorted or a sorted T cell fraction (not recorded which). These TCRs come from a male donor with ankylosing spondylitis.

Points on this clonotype: A junction boundary mismatches the germline segment, possibly from a read error. J is TRBJ1-2 and V is TRBV11-1, with a weak D call TRBD1 (6 bases). The CDR3 length is 14 residues. Germline CDR1 reads SGHAT; CDR2 reads FQDESV (reference sequence). The CDR3 DNA is TGTGTCAGCAGCTTTCGACAGGCTAACTATGGCTACACCTTC. It is translated as CVSSFRQANYGYTF.

This clonotype appeared a few times. The rearrangement uses TRBV7-2 and TRBJ2-5, with D perhaps TRBD1 or TRBD2 (5 bases each). Trimming removed 3 bases at V and 7 bases at J, with 18 bases between. Germline V gene data show CDR1 as SGHTA and CDR2 as FQGNSA. The CDR3 spans 15 residues. The CDR3 bases are TGTGCCAGCAGCTTTGGGTCGCTAGATGGGGGGACCCAGTACTTC. Translation gives CASSFGSLDGGTQYF.

This clonotype was seen many times. This rearrangement joins TRBV5-1 to TRBJ2-1; D possibly corresponds to TRBD2 (6 bases). The ends were cut back, 2 bases at V and 0 bases at J, with 12 bases in the middle. The germline CDR1 and CDR2 sequences are SGHRS and YFSETQ. This CDR3 is built from 16 residues. The CDR3 nucleotides read TGCGCCAGCAGCTTATTACCGGGAGTCTCCTACAATGAGCAGTTCTTC. Translating gives CASSLLPGVSYNEQFF.

This chain links TRBV20-1 with TRBJ1-2; D is ambiguous. The germline V gene encodes CDR1 DFQATT and CDR2 SNEGSKA (reference sequence). Trimming stripped 3 bases from V and 8 bases from J, with 22 bases between. The CDR3 length is 15 residues. CDR3 sequence reads: CSARVETLVFFGYTF. The CDR3 nucleotides read TGCAGTGCTAGGGTGGAGACATTGGTATTTTTCGGCTACACCTTC.

The genes are TRBV11-3 and TRBJ1-1; no clear D. Trimming removed 1 base from V and 9 bases from J, with 15 bases in between. In germline, CDR1 is SGHNT, CDR2 YENEEA. The CDR3 sequence is 14 residues long. The CDR3 sequence is CASSLGVAGVKAFF. For the CDR3, the DNA is TGTGCCAGCAGCTTAGGGGTGGCCGGAGTGAAAGCTTTCTTT. Together with reference TRBV11-3 and TRBJ1-1, the CDR3 gives the full variable domain: EAGVVQSPRYKIIEKKQPVAFWCNPISGHNTLYWYLQNLGQGPELLIRYENEEAVDDSQLPKDRFSAERLKGVDSTLKIQPAELGDSAVYLCASSLGVAGVKAFFGQGTRLTVV.

This clonotype was counted only a few times. The chain carries TRBV20-1 and TRBJ2-3; 10 nucleotides align to TRBD2. With V trimmed by 1 base and J by 3 bases, 7 bases remained unmatched. CDR1 and CDR2 from the germline V gene are DFQATT and SNEGSKA (reference sequence). The CDR3 has 16 residues. CDR3 DNA sequence: TGCAGTGCTAGAGCTAGCGGGAGAAGGGCAACAGATACGCAGTATTTT. Protein product: CSARASGRRATDTQYF.

The sample holds many counts of this clonotype. The chain has TRBV6-5 and TRBJ1-1; TRBD1 agrees at 12 bases. CDR1 and CDR2 from the germline V gene are MNHEY and SVGAGI. The CDR3 sequence is 16 residues long. The V segment lost 3 bases and the J segment 3 bases; nucleotides outside the gene matches: 5. The chain's CDR3 is CASSYIGTGGHTEAFF. The CDR3 nucleotides read TGTGCCAGCAGTTATATCGGGACAGGGGGCCACACTGAAGCTTTCTTT.

V usage is TRBV6-1 and J usage is TRBJ2-7; 11 bases fit TRBD2. The CDR3 is made up of 15 amino acids. Trimming at V came to 6 bases and at J to 3 bases, leaving 7 bases not matched to a gene. CDR1 is MNHNS, CDR2 SASEGT, per germline. CDR3 region: CASSRRLAGLYEQYF. For the CDR3, the DNA is TGTGCCAGCAGCCGCAGACTAGCGGGACTCTACGAGCAGTACTTC.

The table lists this clonotype with a few counts. The chain links TRBV6-1 to TRBJ2-7; 9 bases are shared with TRBD1. CDR1 is MNHNS, CDR2 SASEGT, per germline. The CDR3 runs to 14 residues. J lost 0 bases, V lost 7 bases, and 4 bases had no gene match. The CDR3 DNA sequence: TGTGCCAGCACCCCGACAGGGGGCTCCTACGAGCAGTACTTC. It yields the protein CASTPTGGSYEQYF.

The chain couples TRBV7-3 to TRBJ2-1, with TRBD2 matching over 7 bases. CDR3 length: 15 amino acids. Germline V CDR1 and CDR2: SGHTA, FQGTGA. V was clipped by 7 bases and J by 0 bases; unmatched bases: 6. The CDR3 is CASTPSGSSYNEQFF. DNA for the CDR3: TGTGCCAGCACCCCTAGCGGCAGCTCCTACAATGAGCAGTTCTTC.

The sample holds a few counts of this clonotype. CDR3 loop: CASSQEIRASGPETQYF. CDR3 DNA: TGTGCCAGCAGCCAAGAAATTCGCGCGAGCGGCCCAGAGACCCAGTACTTC. The rearrangement links TRBV3-1 to TRBJ2-5, with D tentatively TRBD2 (5 bases). The V end lost 0 bases, the J end lost 4 bases, and 18 bases lay between the germline ends. This CDR3 comprises 17 residues. CDR1 and CDR2 from the germline V gene are LGHDT and YNNKEL (reference sequence).

This clonotype was observed a handful of times. V gene TRBV7-9 combines with J gene TRBJ1-3; perhaps TRBD1 as D (5 bases). The V end was cut by 5 bases, the J end by 0 bases, with 17 bases between. The CDR3 runs 17 residues. Germline CDR1 and CDR2: SEHNR and FQNEAQ (reference sequence). Written as DNA, the CDR3 is TGTGCCAGCAGCAGCGGGACCCTCACCTTCTCTGGAAACACCATATATTTT. Translated: CASSSGTLTFSGNTIYF.

This clonotype turned up a few times. V and J are TRBV5-1 and TRBJ1-1; 8 bases are shared with TRBD1. The CDR3 consists of 14 residues. Germline V CDR1 and CDR2: SGHRS, YFSETQ. J lost 4 bases, V lost 4 bases, and 6 bases had no gene match. The CDR3 nucleotides are TGCGCCAGCAGCACGACGACAGGGGTCACTGAAGCTTTCTTT. Protein sequence: CASSTTTGVTEAFF.

The table lists this clonotype with a few counts. The chain employs TRBV10-3 and TRBJ2-7; D unresolved. CDR3 length: 13 residues. From germline, CDR1 is ENHRY and CDR2 SYGVKD. Trimming took 4 bases from V and 5 from J, leaving 12 bases between them. The CDR3 coding sequence is TGTGCCATCAGTGCTGAGACTCGGGACGAGCAGTACTTC. Its protein product is CAISAETRDEQYF.

This clonotype was found many times. The V gene is TRBV7-6, the J gene TRBJ2-3, with D maybe TRBD1 (5 bases). V dropped 0 bases and J dropped 1 base, with 8 bases sitting between them. The CDR3 covers 15 residues. Germline CDR1 SGHVS, CDR2 FNYEAQ. The CDR3 reads CASSLAVRGTDTQYF. CDR3 DNA: TGTGCCAGCAGCTTAGCTGTCAGGGGCACAGATACGCAGTATTTT.

The chain joins TRBV28 to TRBJ2-3; 11 nucleotides match TRBD1. The germline gives CDR1 MDHEN, CDR2 SYDVKM. The trim removed 5 bases at V and 2 bases at J, leaving 6 bases unmatched. The length of the CDR3 is 16 residues. The CDR3 is CASSDRDRGFTDTQYF. DNA for the CDR3: TGTGCCAGCAGTGACCGGGACAGGGGGTTCACAGATACGCAGTATTTT.

The chain has TRBV6-2 or TRBV6-3 and TRBJ1-5; D ambiguous. The germline gives CDR1 MNHEY, CDR2 SVGEGT. V was clipped by 2 bases and J by 0 bases, with 11 bases between them. The CDR3 loop spans 16 amino acids. CDR3 nucleotides: TGTGCCAGCAGTTACGGCAGGCCCAATAGCAATCAGCCCCAGCATTTT. Translation: CASSYGRPNSNQPQHF.

J is TRBJ2-2 and V is TRBV4-3; D may be TRBD2 (6 bases). From germline, CDR1 is LGHNA and CDR2 YSLEER. V was trimmed by 2 bases and J by 8 bases, leaving 12 bases between them. The CDR3 has 14 amino acids. CDR3 in amino acids: CASSQTSGGGELFF. The CDR3 nucleotides are TGCGCCAGCAGCCAAACCTCTGGAGGGGGGGAGCTGTTTTTT.